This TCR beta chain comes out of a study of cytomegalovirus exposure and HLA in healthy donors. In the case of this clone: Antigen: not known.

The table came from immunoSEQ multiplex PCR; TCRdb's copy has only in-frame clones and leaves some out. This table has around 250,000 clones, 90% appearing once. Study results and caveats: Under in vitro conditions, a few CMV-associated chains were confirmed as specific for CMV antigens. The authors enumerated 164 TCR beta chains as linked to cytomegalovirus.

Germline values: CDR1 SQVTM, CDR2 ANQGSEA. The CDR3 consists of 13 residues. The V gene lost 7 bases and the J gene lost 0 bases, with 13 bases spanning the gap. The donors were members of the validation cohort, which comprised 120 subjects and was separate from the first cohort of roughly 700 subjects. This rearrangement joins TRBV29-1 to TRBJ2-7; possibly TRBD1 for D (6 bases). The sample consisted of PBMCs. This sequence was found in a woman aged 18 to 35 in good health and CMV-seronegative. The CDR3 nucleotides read TGCAGCGCCCTAGGGGGTGCCTCCTACGAGCAGTACTTC. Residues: CSALGGASYEQYF.